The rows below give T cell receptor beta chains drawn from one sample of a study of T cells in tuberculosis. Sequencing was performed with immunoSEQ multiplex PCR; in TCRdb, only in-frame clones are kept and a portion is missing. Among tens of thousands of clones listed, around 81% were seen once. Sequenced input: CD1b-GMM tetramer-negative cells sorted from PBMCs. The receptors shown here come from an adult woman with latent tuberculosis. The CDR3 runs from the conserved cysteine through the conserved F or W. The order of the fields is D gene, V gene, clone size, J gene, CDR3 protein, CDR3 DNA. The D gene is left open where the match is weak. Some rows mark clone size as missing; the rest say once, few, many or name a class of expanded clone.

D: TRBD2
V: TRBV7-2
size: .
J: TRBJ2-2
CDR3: CASSQLGLAITGELFF
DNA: TGTGCCAGCAGTCAACTGGGACTAGCGATCACCGGGGAGCTGTTTTTT

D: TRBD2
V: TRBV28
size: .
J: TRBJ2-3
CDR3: CANGGLAGVTDTQYF
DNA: TGTGCCAACGGGGGACTAGCGGGAGTAACAGATACGCAGTATTTT

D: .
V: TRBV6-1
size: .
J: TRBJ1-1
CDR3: CASSEHQEGSTEAFF
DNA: TGTGCCAGCAGTGAACATCAAGAGGGTAGTACTGAAGCTTTCTTT

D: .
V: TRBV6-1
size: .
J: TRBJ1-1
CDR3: CASSDGVRTAFF
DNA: TGTGCCAGCAGTGACGGGGTCAGGACAGCTTTCTTT

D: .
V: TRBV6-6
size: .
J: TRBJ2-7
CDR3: CASSYPPTGRSYEQYF
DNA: TGTGCCAGCAGTTACCCCCCGACAGGGAGGTCCTACGAGCAGTACTTC

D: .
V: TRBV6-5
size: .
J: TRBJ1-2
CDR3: CASSYSAEHGYTF
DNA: TGTGCCAGCAGTTACTCCGCCGAGCATGGCTACACCTTC

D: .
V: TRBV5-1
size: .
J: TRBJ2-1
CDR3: CASSLTGVSALTGDEQFF
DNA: TGCGCCAGCAGCTTAACCGGGGTGAGCGCCCTCACGGGGGATGAGCAGTTCTTC

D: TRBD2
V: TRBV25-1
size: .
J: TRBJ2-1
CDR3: CASSDSGTSGGSAEQFF
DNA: TGTGCCAGCAGTGATTCCGGGACTAGCGGGGGATCCGCTGAGCAGTTCTTC

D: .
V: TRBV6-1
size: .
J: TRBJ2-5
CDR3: CASSEGQGGYGTQYF
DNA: TGTGCCAGCAGTGAAGGCCAGGGAGGCTATGGGACCCAGTACTTC

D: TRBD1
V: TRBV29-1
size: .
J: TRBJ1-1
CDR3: CSVGQGTEAFF
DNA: TGCAGCGTTGGACAGGGCACTGAAGCTTTCTTT

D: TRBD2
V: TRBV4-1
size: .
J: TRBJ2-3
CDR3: CASSQGPAGGPHNTQYF
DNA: TGCGCCAGCAGCCAAGGACCGGCGGGGGGACCACACAATACGCAGTATTTT

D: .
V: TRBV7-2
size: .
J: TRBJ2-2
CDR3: CASSLTVSTGELFF
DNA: TGTGCCAGCAGCTTAACCGTCAGCACCGGGGAGCTGTTTTTT

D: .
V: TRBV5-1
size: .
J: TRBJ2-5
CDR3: CASRKNTGSQETQYF
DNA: TGCGCCAGCAGGAAAAATACAGGGAGTCAAGAGACCCAGTACTTC

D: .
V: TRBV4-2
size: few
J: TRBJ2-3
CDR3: CASSQDEGDLDTQYF
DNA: TGTGCCAGCAGCCAAGATGAGGGGGACCTAGATACGCAGTATTTT

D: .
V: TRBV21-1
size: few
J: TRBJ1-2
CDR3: CASSSVLGGHGYTF
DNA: TGTGCCAGCAGCTCGGTCTTGGGGGGGCATGGCTACACCTTC

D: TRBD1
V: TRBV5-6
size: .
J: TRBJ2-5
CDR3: CASSLAGQRWQETQYF
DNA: TGTGCCAGCAGCTTGGCGGGACAGCGCTGGCAAGAGACCCAGTACTTC

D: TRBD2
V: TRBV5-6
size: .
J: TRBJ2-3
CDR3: CASSLALAGEMGTQYF
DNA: TGTGCCAGCAGCTTGGCCTTAGCGGGGGAGATGGGTACGCAGTATTTT

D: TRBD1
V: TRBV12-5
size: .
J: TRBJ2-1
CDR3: CASGSRSPRQGRGEQFF
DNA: TGTGCTAGTGGTTCCCGTTCCCCCCGACAGGGACGAGGTGAGCAGTTCTTC

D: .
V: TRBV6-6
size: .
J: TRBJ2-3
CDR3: CASSYWAGSTDTQYF
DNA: TGTGCCAGCAGTTACTGGGCAGGGAGCACAGATACGCAGTATTTT

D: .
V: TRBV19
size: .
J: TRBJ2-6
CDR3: CASSRNSDSGANVLTF
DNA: TGTGCCAGTAGTAGGAATAGCGACTCTGGGGCCAACGTCCTGACTTTC

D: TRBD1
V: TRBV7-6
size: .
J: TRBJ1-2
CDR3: CASMAADREGGYTF
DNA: TGTGCCAGCATGGCGGCGGACAGGGAAGGCGGCTACACCTTC

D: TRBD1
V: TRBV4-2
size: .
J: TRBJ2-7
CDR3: CASSQGTGGSYEQYF
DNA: TGTGCCAGCAGCCAAGGGACAGGGGGCTCCTACGAGCAGTACTTC

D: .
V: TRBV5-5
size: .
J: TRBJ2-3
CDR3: CASSLDGHTQYF
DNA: TGTGCCAGCAGCTTGGATGGCCACACGCAGTATTTT

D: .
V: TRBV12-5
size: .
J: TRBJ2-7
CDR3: CASGTGRIGEQYF
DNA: TGTGCTAGTGGCACCGGGAGAATCGGGGAGCAGTACTTC

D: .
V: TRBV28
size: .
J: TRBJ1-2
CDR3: CASSLGEVAYGYTF
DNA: TGTGCCAGCAGTTTAGGAGAGGTGGCCTATGGCTACACCTTC

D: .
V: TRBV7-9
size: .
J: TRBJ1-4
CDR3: CASRPRATNEKLFF
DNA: TGTGCCAGCAGGCCCAGGGCAACTAATGAAAAACTGTTTTTT

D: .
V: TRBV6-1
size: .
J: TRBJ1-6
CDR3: CASRGRLQTLHF
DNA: TGTGCCAGCAGGGGGCGCCTCCAGACCCTCCACTTT

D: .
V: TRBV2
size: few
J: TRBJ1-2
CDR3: CASPNDSDYGYTF
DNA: TGTGCCAGTCCCAACGACAGCGACTATGGCTACACCTTC

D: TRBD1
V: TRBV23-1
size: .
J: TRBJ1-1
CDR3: CASSQPTGRNTEAFF
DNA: TGCGCCAGCAGTCAACCGACAGGGAGGAACACTGAAGCTTTCTTT

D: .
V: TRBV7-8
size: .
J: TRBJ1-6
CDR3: CASTPTSSYNSPLHF
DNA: TGTGCCAGCACCCCAACCAGCTCCTATAATTCACCCCTCCACTTT

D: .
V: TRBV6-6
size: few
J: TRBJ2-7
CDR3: CASSYSRDSYEQYF
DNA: TGTGCCAGCAGTTACTCGAGGGACTCCTACGAGCAGTACTTC

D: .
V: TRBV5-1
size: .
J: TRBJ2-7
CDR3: CASSSLLDGYEQYF
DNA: TGCGCCAGCAGCTCCTTGCTAGACGGCTACGAGCAGTACTTC

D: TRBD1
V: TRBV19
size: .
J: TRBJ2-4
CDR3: CASSMRRGYVDIQYF
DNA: TGTGCCAGTAGTATGCGCAGGGGGTATGTGGACATTCAGTACTTC

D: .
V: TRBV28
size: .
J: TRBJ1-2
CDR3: CASSATVYGYTF
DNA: TGTGCCAGCAGTGCAACAGTTTATGGCTACACCTTC

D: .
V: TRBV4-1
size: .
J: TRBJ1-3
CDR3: CASSLRWPLGLRVGSTIYF
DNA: TGCGCCAGCAGCCTCCGATGGCCCTTGGGGTTGAGGGTTGGGAGCACCATATATTTT

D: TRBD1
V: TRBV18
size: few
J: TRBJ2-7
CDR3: CASSRGGQGFYEQYF
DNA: TGTGCCAGCTCACGAGGAGGACAGGGTTTCTACGAGCAGTACTTC

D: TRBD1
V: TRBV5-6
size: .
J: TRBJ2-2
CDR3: CASSSLLGQSNTGELFF
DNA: TGTGCCAGCAGCTCCCTCTTGGGACAGAGTAACACCGGGGAGCTGTTTTTT

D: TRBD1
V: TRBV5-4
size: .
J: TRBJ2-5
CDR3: CASSWGTGEETQYF
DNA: TGTGCCAGCAGCTGGGGGACAGGGGAAGAGACCCAGTACTTC

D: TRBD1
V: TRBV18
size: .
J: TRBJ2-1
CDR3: CASSPRQGAGNEQFF
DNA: TGTGCCAGCTCACCAAGACAGGGGGCTGGTAATGAGCAGTTCTTC

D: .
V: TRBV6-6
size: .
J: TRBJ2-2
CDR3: CASTSPGELFF
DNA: TGTGCCAGCACCTCCCCCGGGGAGCTGTTTTTT

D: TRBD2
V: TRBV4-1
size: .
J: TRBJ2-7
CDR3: CASSRLADSYEQYF
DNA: TGCGCCAGCAGCCGACTAGCCGACTCCTACGAGCAGTACTTC

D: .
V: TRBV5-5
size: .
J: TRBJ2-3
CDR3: CASSFSVNGRHDTQYF
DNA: TGTGCCAGCAGCTTCTCAGTGAACGGGAGACATGATACGCAGTATTTT

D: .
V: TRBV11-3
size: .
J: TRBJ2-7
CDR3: CASRAGGGHEQYF
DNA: TGTGCCAGCAGGGCGGGCGGAGGACACGAGCAGTACTTC

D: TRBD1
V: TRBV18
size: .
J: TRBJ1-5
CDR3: CASSQTDRANQPQHF
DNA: TGTGCCAGCTCACAAACTGACAGGGCAAATCAGCCCCAGCATTTT

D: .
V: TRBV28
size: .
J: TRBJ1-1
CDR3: CASSYWTRENTEAFF
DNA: TGTGCCAGCAGTTACTGGACAAGGGAGAACACTGAAGCTTTCTTT

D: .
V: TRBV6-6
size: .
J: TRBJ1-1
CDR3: CASSYPSRGEGTEAFF
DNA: TGTGCCAGCAGTTACCCCTCGAGGGGGGAGGGCACTGAAGCTTTCTTT

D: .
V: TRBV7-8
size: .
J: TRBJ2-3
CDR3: CASSLGTRGSDTQYF
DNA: TGTGCCAGCAGCTTAGGGACCCGGGGATCAGATACGCAGTATTTT

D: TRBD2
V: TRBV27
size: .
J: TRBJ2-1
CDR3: CASSLFLWTSGGYYNEQFF
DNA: TGTGCCAGCAGTTTATTCCTCTGGACTAGCGGGGGGTATTACAATGAGCAGTTCTTC

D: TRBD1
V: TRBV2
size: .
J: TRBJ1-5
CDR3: CASSGTGPWGNQPQHF
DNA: TGTGCCAGCAGTGGGACAGGGCCCTGGGGCAATCAGCCCCAGCATTTT

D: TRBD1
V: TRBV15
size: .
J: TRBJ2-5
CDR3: CATSRETRGETQYF
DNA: TGTGCCACCAGCAGAGAAACCAGGGGGGAGACCCAGTACTTC

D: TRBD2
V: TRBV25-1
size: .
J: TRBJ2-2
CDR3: CASSDPSGKTTGELFF
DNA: TGTGCCAGCAGTGATCCTAGCGGGAAAACAACCGGGGAGCTGTTTTTT

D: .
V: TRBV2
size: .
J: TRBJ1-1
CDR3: CASQENTEAFF
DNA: TGTGCCAGCCAGGAGAACACTGAAGCTTTCTTT

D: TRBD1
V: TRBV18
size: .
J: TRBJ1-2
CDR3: CASSPQGQKNYGYTF
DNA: TGTGCCAGCTCACCACAGGGACAGAAGAACTATGGCTACACCTTC

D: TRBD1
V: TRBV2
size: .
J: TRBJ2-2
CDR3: CATGQDTGELFF
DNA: TGTGCCACTGGACAGGACACCGGGGAGCTGTTTTTT

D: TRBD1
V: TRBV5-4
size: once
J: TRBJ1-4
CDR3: CASSLDRETEKLFF
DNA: TGTGCCAGCAGCTTAGACAGGGAGACTGAAAAACTGTTTTTT